This T cell receptor (beta chain) emerged from a study of blood T cell repertoires in COVID-19. The wider study: Sites across the United States, Italy and Spain contributed samples from acute and convalescent COVID-19.

CDR3 length: 15 residues. V lost 5 bases, J lost 4 bases, and 7 bases stayed unmatched. CDR1 SGHRS and CDR2 YFSETQ come from the germline V gene. Some clones are missing from TCRdb's copy, which holds only in-frame ones; the method was immunoSEQ multiplex PCR. This table holds 75,000 to 95,000 clones, around 81% found once. The chain joins TRBV5-1 to TRBJ2-1, with TRBD2 matching 9 bases. Sequences were obtained from peripheral blood. The clonotype was recovered from a man aged 50 to 59 with acute or convalescent COVID-19. The CDR3 sequence is CASREAGGPYNEQFF. The CDR3 coding sequence is TGCGCCAGCAGGGAAGCGGGGGGTCCTTACAATGAGCAGTTCTTC.